One sample yielded the 20 T cell receptor beta chains listed below, sequenced in a study of control samples from healthy donors and cancer patients. Assay used: immunoSEQ multiplex PCR; TCRdb lists only in-frame clones, some missing. The data hold some 130,000 clones, with approximately 94% observed a single time. Specimen: PBMCs. The receptors come from a man aged 45-60 years with head and neck cancer.

V and J are TRBV7-2 and TRBJ1-1; D is ambiguous. This CDR3 region has 15 residues. Germline CDR1 and CDR2: SGHTA and FQGNSA. The germline V and J ends were trimmed by 1 base and 6 bases, with 15 bases remaining between them. The chain's CDR3 is CASSLGPGLMAEAFF. CDR3 coding DNA: TGTGCCAGCAGCTTAGGTCCGGGGTTGATGGCTGAAGCTTTCTTT.

The chain is built from TRBV9 and TRBJ2-3; either TRBD1 or TRBD2 may fit D (6 bases each). Germline loops: CDR1 SGDLS, CDR2 YYNGEE. The CDR3 length is 16 residues. Trimming removed 0 bases from V and 3 bases from J, with 14 bases in between. CDR3 nucleotide sequence: TGTGCCAGCAGCGTAGCTCCGGGGGCCCAAACAGATACGCAGTATTTT. Translated: CASSVAPGAQTDTQYF.

The CDR3 loop is CAWSRGSSSYNEQFF. The CDR3 DNA follows: TGTGCCTGGAGTAGGGGCAGTAGCTCCTACAATGAGCAGTTCTTC. The chain carries TRBV30 and TRBJ2-1; a possible D gene is TRBD1 (5 bases). V was shortened by 2 bases and J by 0 bases, with 11 bases between the two germline ends. CDR1 and CDR2 from the germline V gene are GTSNPN and SVGIG (reference sequence). The CDR3 consists of 15 residues.

The chain links TRBV7-2 to TRBJ2-7; either TRBD1 or TRBD2 may fit D (5 bases each). V was trimmed by 5 bases and J by 0 bases, leaving 14 bases between them. This CDR3 has 15 amino acids. Germline V gene data show CDR1 as SGHTA and CDR2 as FQGNSA. The DNA of the CDR3 is TGTGCCAGCAGCCAGACCCGGGACCTCTCCTACGAGCAGTACTTC. It encodes CASSQTRDLSYEQYF.

The chain couples TRBV7-2 to TRBJ1-2, with D possibly TRBD1 on 5 matching bases. The CDR3 runs 14 residues. Deletions cut 5 bases from V and 2 bases from J, with 12 bases between. CDR1 is SGHTA and CDR2 is FQGNSA in the germline V gene. The CDR3 coding sequence is TGTGCCAGCAGCCCCGGGCCAGGGAACTATGGCTACACCTTC. This translates into CASSPGPGNYGYTF.

J is TRBJ2-2 and V is TRBV10-3; tentative D call: TRBD1 (6 bases). V was cut by 1 base and J by 2 bases, with 8 bases left in between. CDR1 and CDR2 (germline): ENHRY, SYGVKD. The CDR3 has 15 amino acids. The CDR3 here is CAISELQGNTGELFF. The CDR3 bases are TGTGCCATCAGTGAGTTACAGGGTAACACCGGGGAGCTGTTTTTT.

The chain joins TRBV18 to TRBJ2-5, with D unclear. From germline, CDR1 is KGHSH and CDR2 LQKENI. This CDR3 spans 15 amino acids. The V end lost 1 base, the J end lost 9 bases, and 18 bases lay between the germline ends. The CDR3 region is CASSPRDLTLSAQYF. The CDR3, as DNA: TGTGCCAGCTCACCACGAGACCTGACCTTGTCGGCCCAGTACTTC.

CDR3 nucleotides: TGTGCCAGCAGTGAGGGACGCAACACTGAAGCTTTCTTT. Its translation: CASSEGRNTEAFF. The V and J genes are TRBV6-2 or TRBV6-3 and TRBJ1-1, with D perhaps matching TRBD1 (5 bases). Germline loops: CDR1 MNHEY, CDR2 SVGEGT. V lost 5 bases, J lost 2 bases, and 9 bases lay in between. There are 13 residues in the CDR3.

The chain uses TRBV9 and TRBJ1-3; no reliable D call. Trimming removed 4 bases at V and 3 bases at J, with 11 bases between. Germline lookup yields CDR1 SGDLS and CDR2 YYNGEE. This CDR3 is 14 amino acids long. The DNA for the CDR3 is TGTGCCAGCAGCCCAAGGAGTGGTGGAAACACCATATATTTT. This codes for CASSPRSGGNTIYF.

This clone is a singleton in its sample. The rearrangement joins TRBV25-1 to TRBJ2-2; possible D gene TRBD2, 7 bases. Germline CDR1 is MGHDK and CDR2 is SYGVNS. The CDR3 is 14 residues long. Trimming removed 8 bases at V and 5 bases at J, with 15 bases between. CDR3 residues: CASQAQGGTGELFF. Here the CDR3 DNA reads TGTGCCAGCCAGGCACAGGGAGGGACCGGGGAGCTGTTTTTT.

J is TRBJ2-7 and V is TRBV6-2 or TRBV6-3; TRBD2 might be the D (5 bases). This CDR3 spans 13 amino acids. Per germline, CDR1 MNHEY and CDR2 SVGEGT. V gave up 1 base and J gave up 6 bases, with 10 bases separating them. CDR3 DNA sequence: TGTGCCAGCAGTTACTTAGACGGAGGCGAGCAGTACTTC. It yields the protein CASSYLDGGEQYF.

The J gene is TRBJ2-1, the V gene TRBV30; D not resolved. With 2 bases removed from V and 12 bases from J, the gap between germline ends came to 11 bases. The germline CDR1 and CDR2 sequences are GTSNPN and SVGIG (reference sequence). The CDR3 totals 11 residues. In nucleotides, the CDR3 is TGTGCCTGGAGTTCACAGTTTGGGCAGTTCTTC. Encoded protein: CAWSSQFGQFF.

This chain joins TRBV14 and TRBJ1-6, with D hard to call. The germline V gene encodes CDR1 SGHDN and CDR2 FVKESK. The CDR3 covers 14 residues. Trimming took off 0 bases at V and 4 bases at J, with 4 bases between the two ends. The CDR3 spells CASSQDLYNSPLHF. The DNA for the CDR3 is TGTGCCAGCAGCCAAGATCTGTATAATTCACCCCTCCACTTT.

The V call is TRBV2, the J call TRBJ2-3; D ambiguous. The CDR3 totals 13 residues. The germline gives CDR1 SNHLY, CDR2 FYNNEI. V dropped 3 bases and J dropped 6 bases, with 10 bases sitting between them. The CDR3 bases are TGTGCCAGCAGTGATGACCAGAGCGATACGCAGTATTTT. Its translation is CASSDDQSDTQYF.

This sequence joins TRBV6-2 or TRBV6-3 and TRBJ1-1; no clear D gene. The V and J ends lost 4 bases and 7 bases respectively, with 13 bases between them. The CDR3 has 13 residues. Looked up from germline, CDR1 is MNHEY and CDR2 is SVGEGT. Here the CDR3 reads CASSSGWTVEAFF. CDR3 coding DNA: TGTGCCAGCAGTTCTGGTTGGACCGTTGAAGCTTTCTTT.

V gene TRBV30 combines with J gene TRBJ2-3, with TRBD2 matching 11 bases. In germline, CDR1 is GTSNPN, CDR2 SVGIG (reference sequence). This CDR3 spans 15 amino acids. V lost 3 bases to trimming and J lost 6 bases; unmatched junction nucleotides: 8. For the CDR3, the DNA is TGTGCCTGGAGCCGGACTAGCGGGTCTTCGGATACGCAGTATTTT. Translation: CAWSRTSGSSDTQYF.

The chain joins TRBV3-1 (or the pseudogene TRBV3-2) to TRBJ1-4, with D maybe TRBD1 (5 bases). Trimming left V 4 bases short and J 7 bases short, with 10 bases between. Germline V lookup: CDR1 LGHDT, CDR2 YNNKEL (reference sequence). CDR3 length: 13 residues. The CDR3 coding sequence is TGTGCCAGCAGCCGCTCGGGGGGTGAAAAACTGTTTTTT. Its protein product is CASSRSGGEKLFF.

The V gene is TRBV7-9, the J gene TRBJ2-3, with TRBD1 identical over 9 bases. Trimming took 4 bases from V and 1 from J; bases not matched to a gene: 6. Germline assignment: CDR1 SEHNR and CDR2 FQNEAQ (reference sequence). The CDR3 covers 16 residues. The CDR3: CASSSYRDRGTDTQYF. CDR3 sequence (DNA): TGTGCCAGCAGCTCCTATCGGGACAGGGGCACAGATACGCAGTATTTT.

This CDR3 is CASSFLDYNEQFF. CDR3 coding DNA: TGCGCCAGCAGCTTTCTGGACTACAATGAGCAGTTCTTC. This rearrangement joins TRBV5-1 to TRBJ2-1, with unresolved D. The CDR3 consists of 13 residues. V was cut by 2 bases and J by 3 bases, with 6 bases left in between. The germline CDR1 and CDR2 sequences are SGHRS and YFSETQ.

This clone has only one observation. Here the CDR3 DNA reads TGTGCCAGCAGTTTGCTCCCGGGACAGGGGGCGGAAACCGTAGGGGAGAACACTGAAGCTTTCTTT. This codes for CASSLLPGQGAETVGENTEAFF. The J gene is TRBJ1-1, the V gene TRBV27, with TRBD1 matching 12 bases. The germline CDR1 and CDR2 sequences are MNHEY and SMNVEV (reference sequence). With 3 bases clipped from V and 1 base from J, the junction kept 21 bases outside the gene matches. The CDR3 is made up of 22 amino acids.